The 2 T cell receptor beta chains below all came from one sample that was sequenced in a study of cytomegalovirus exposure and HLA in healthy donors. Use of 60 Vbeta and 13 Jbeta primers characterized the PCR. The method was immunoSEQ multiplex PCR; TCRdb's version includes in-frame clones alone and lacks a portion of them. The data show about 210,000 clones, 60% to 80% seen once. The sequenced sample consisted of PBMCs. The receptors originated from a male donor in good health and CMV-seronegative.

This chain connects TRBV9 to TRBJ2-1; no definite D call. The CDR3 runs to 18 residues. V lost 3 bases and J 3 bases, leaving 22 bases between the germline ends. CDR1 is SGDLS and CDR2 is YYNGEE in the germline V gene. CDR3: CASSDAVVGASFYNEQFF. DNA of the CDR3: TGTGCCAGCAGCGATGCGGTGGTCGGAGCATCCTTCTACAATGAGCAGTTCTTC. The complete variable domain, with remaining parts taken from reference TRBV9 and TRBJ2-1, reads DSGVTQTPKHLITATGQRVTLRCSPRSGDLSVYWYQQSLDQGLQFLIQYYNGEERAKGNILERFSAQQFPDLHSELNLSSLELGDSALYFCASSDAVVGASFYNEQFFGPGTRLTVL.

The rearrangement links TRBV6-1 to TRBJ2-7; TRBD1 matches at 12 bases. Losses at the gene ends were 1 base for V and 5 bases for J; bases not matched to a gene: 3. Germline values: CDR1 MNHNS, CDR2 SASEGT. This CDR3 has 15 amino acids. CDR3 DNA: TGTGCCAGCAGTGAAGAGGGACAGGGGGCGGACGAGCAGTACTTC. It encodes CASSEEGQGADEQYF.